Below, 32 T cell receptor beta chains from the same sample are listed, as sequenced in a study of CD8 T cells in Susac syndrome. Reverse transcription used about 0.5 to 1 ug RNA and random hexamers. TCRdb re-derived calls from the immunoSEQ multiplex PCR reads in MiXCR, one entry per CDR3 protein. The sample holds 150,000 to 200,000 distinct CDR3 sequences, less than 95% seen once. Sample: CD4+ T cells from PBMCs. The receptors were gathered from a human donor in good health.

The rearrangement joins TRBV7-6 to TRBJ2-5, with TRBD2 matching 12 bases. CDR3 length: 15 amino acids. The trim removed 0 bases at V and 4 bases at J, leaving 0 bases unmatched. Germline lookup yields CDR1 SGHVS and CDR2 FNYEAQ. CDR3 DNA: TGTGCCAGCAGCTTAGCGGGACTAGCGGGAGAGACCCAGTACTTC. This codes for CASSLAGLAGETQYF.

The chain joins TRBV2 to TRBJ1-2, with D perhaps matching TRBD1 (5 bases). V was cut by 10 bases and J by 3 bases, with 24 bases left in between. Germline V CDR1 and CDR2: SNHLY, FYNNEI. The CDR3 consists of 16 residues. CDR3 coding DNA: TGTGCCAACCGGGACCGGCTCTTTCGGGACTACTATGGCTACACCTTC. Translation: CANRDRLFRDYYGYTF.

The rearrangement uses TRBV4-3 and TRBJ2-7; D is possibly TRBD2 (6 bases). V lost 2 bases and J lost 5, with 10 bases in between. The CDR3 spans 13 residues. Germline CDR1 is LGHNA and CDR2 is YSLEER. The CDR3: CASSQREWDEQYF. CDR3 DNA: TGCGCCAGCAGCCAACGGGAGTGGGACGAGCAGTACTTC.

This clonotype was counted a single time. V and J are TRBV29-1 and TRBJ1-1, with a weak D call TRBD1 (5 bases). The CDR3 has 11 amino acids. V was trimmed by 5 bases and J by 5 bases, leaving 9 bases between them. The V gene's germline CDR1 is SQVTM and CDR2 ANQGSEA. CDR3 coding DNA: TGCAGCGTTCACCGGGGGACTGAAGCTTTCTTT. Protein: CSVHRGTEAFF.

The rearrangement joins TRBV28 to TRBJ2-7; 9 bases are a match to TRBD1. V was clipped by 6 bases and J by 3 bases; unmatched bases: 9. The CDR3 consists of 15 residues. CDR1 and CDR2 (germline): MDHEN, SYDVKM. The CDR3 DNA is TGTGCCAGCAGACCCGGACAGGGGAAACTCTACGAGCAGTACTTC. Translation gives CASRPGQGKLYEQYF.

The chain combines TRBV30 with TRBJ1-1; 8 bases match TRBD1. The germline V gene has CDR1 GTSNPN and CDR2 SVGIG (reference sequence). This CDR3 is built from 14 residues. Trimming at V came to 3 bases and at J to 12 bases, leaving 15 bases not matched to a gene. The CDR3 bases are TGTGCCTGGAGACTTCTCTCCGGACAGGGTCAATCTTTCTTT. As protein: CAWRLLSGQGQSFF.

The genes are TRBV28 and TRBJ1-5; no definite D call. The CDR3 spans 12 residues. Germline V CDR1 and CDR2: MDHEN, SYDVKM. The V end lost 4 bases, the J end lost 5 bases, and 6 bases lay between the germline ends. This chain's CDR3 is CASSSLHQPQHF. CDR3 nucleotide sequence: TGTGCCAGCAGTTCCCTACATCAGCCCCAGCATTTT.

This sequence joins TRBV29-1 and TRBJ2-1; D unresolved. Looked up from germline, CDR1 is SQVTM and CDR2 is ANQGSEA. This CDR3 has 11 residues. With 7 bases removed from V and 8 bases from J, the gap between germline ends came to 12 bases. The CDR3 loop reads CSASRVDEQFF. The DNA of the CDR3 is TGCAGCGCCTCTAGAGTCGATGAGCAGTTCTTC.

The V and J genes are TRBV3-1 and TRBJ2-7, with 8 bases aligning to TRBD2. Germline lookup yields CDR1 LGHDT and CDR2 YNNKEL (reference sequence). Unmatched junction bases numbered 16, after V lost 9 bases and J lost 6 bases. The CDR3 sequence is 15 residues long. The CDR3 region is CASFAPLRGRLEQYF. Written as DNA, the CDR3 is TGTGCCAGTTTTGCACCCTTACGCGGGAGGCTCGAGCAGTACTTC.

This rearrangement joins TRBV11-2 to TRBJ2-5, with D tentatively TRBD2 (5 bases). The CDR3 loop spans 14 amino acids. Between the trimmed V and J ends, which lost 2 bases and 7 bases, there was a span of 14 bases. Germline V gene data show CDR1 as SGHAT and CDR2 as FQNNGV. The CDR3 loop is CASSLTGSGGTQYF. For the CDR3, the DNA is TGTGCCAGCAGCTTAACGGGGTCGGGTGGGACCCAGTACTTC.

The rearrangement links TRBV7-2 to TRBJ2-3; 7 nucleotides line up with TRBD2. The CDR3 consists of 16 residues. From germline, CDR1 is SGHTA and CDR2 FQGNSA. V dropped 1 base and J dropped 4; count of bases not matched to a gene: 8. The CDR3 nucleotides are TGTGCCAGCAGCTTAGGACCAGGACTAGGGTCAGATACGCAGTATTTT. Protein product: CASSLGPGLGSDTQYF.

This clonotype showed up just a few times. The chain uses TRBV29-1 and TRBJ2-7; 8 nucleotides align to TRBD2. This CDR3 is 13 amino acids long. Per the germline V gene, CDR1 is SQVTM and CDR2 is ANQGSEA. The V gene end was trimmed by 6 bases and the J gene end by 9 bases; junction bases not matched to a gene: 13. The CDR3 region is CSVSTSALRGQYF. The DNA for the CDR3 is TGCAGCGTCTCGACTAGCGCACTACGTGGGCAGTACTTC.

This clonotype showed up just once. This chain links TRBV11-1 with TRBJ2-1; 8 bases fit TRBD1. Germline V gene data show CDR1 as SGHAT and CDR2 as FQDESV (reference sequence). The V gene end was trimmed by 3 bases and the J gene end by 1 base; junction bases not matched to a gene: 2. The CDR3 is 15 amino acids. The CDR3 DNA sequence: TGTGCCAGCAGCTTTGGACAGGGTTCCTACAATGAGCAGTTCTTC. This gives the protein CASSFGQGSYNEQFF.

This rearrangement joins TRBV7-3 to TRBJ2-7, with 12 bases aligning to TRBD1. Germline CDR1 is SGHTA and CDR2 is FQGTGA. V was pared by 5 bases and J by 2 bases, with 7 bases of the junction left unmatched. This CDR3 is built from 16 residues. The CDR3 DNA reads TGTGCCAGCAGCCCCCAAGGGACAGGGGGCACCTACGAGCAGTACTTC. Residues: CASSPQGTGGTYEQYF.

This clonotype was detected once. The rearrangement uses TRBV6-5 and TRBJ2-7; TRBD2 might be the D (5 bases). This CDR3 is 12 amino acids long. Germline V gene data show CDR1 as MNHEY and CDR2 as SVGAGI. Trimming removed 4 bases from V and 6 bases from J, with 10 bases in between. CDR3 in DNA: TGTGCCAGCAGTTCGACTACCCTCGAGCAGTACTTC. Amino acids: CASSSTTLEQYF.

This chain joins TRBV29-1 and TRBJ1-2; tentative D call: TRBD1 (5 bases). Between the trimmed V and J ends, which lost 0 bases and 6 bases, there was a span of 11 bases. CDR3 length equals 13 residues. Germline lookup yields CDR1 SQVTM and CDR2 ANQGSEA. In nucleotides, the CDR3 is TGCAGCGTTGAAGATCAGGGAGGGGATGGCTACACCTTC. Protein product: CSVEDQGGDGYTF.

This chain connects TRBV2 to TRBJ2-4; D not certain. Deletions cut 7 bases from V and 1 base from J, with 11 bases between. This CDR3 region has 14 residues. Germline CDR1 is SNHLY and CDR2 is FYNNEI. Here the CDR3 reads CASNNPLAKNIQYF. The CDR3 region has the DNA TGTGCCAGCAATAACCCCCTGGCCAAAAACATTCAGTACTTC.

Only one count was recorded for this clonotype. The rearrangement links TRBV7-2 to TRBJ2-5, with D perhaps TRBD1 or TRBD2 (5 bases each). The CDR3 is made up of 14 amino acids. Trimming left V 5 bases short and J 3 bases short, with 13 bases between. Germline values: CDR1 SGHTA, CDR2 FQGNSA. The CDR3 sequence: CASSLKGRKETQYF. Here the CDR3 DNA reads TGTGCCAGCAGCCTCAAGGGACGGAAAGAGACCCAGTACTTC.

The chain couples TRBV7-8 to TRBJ2-3; 7 nucleotides match TRBD2. From germline, CDR1 is SGHVS and CDR2 FQNEAQ. The CDR3 is made up of 14 amino acids. J lost 6 bases, V lost 4 bases, and 7 bases had no gene match. The CDR3 DNA follows: TGTGCCAGCAGCTCCAGGACTAGTCCGGATACGCAGTATTTT. Amino acids: CASSSRTSPDTQYF.

This rearrangement joins TRBV5-1 to TRBJ2-7; maybe TRBD2 (5 bases). Trimming removed 4 bases from V and 7 bases from J, with 15 bases in between. This CDR3 has 13 residues. Germline V gene sequence: CDR1 SGHRS, CDR2 YFSETQ. The CDR3 spells CASSPGSGGEQYF. The CDR3 DNA sequence: TGCGCCAGCAGCCCGGGGTCCGGTGGGGAGCAGTACTTC.

The V gene is TRBV30, the J gene TRBJ2-7, with D maybe TRBD2 (7 bases). The CDR3 spans 15 residues. V gave up 8 bases and J gave up 3 bases, with 23 bases separating them. Germline V CDR1 and CDR2: GTSNPN, SVGIG (reference sequence). The CDR3 nucleotides read TGTGCCCACGGGGGGCGGCCGGAGGACAACTACGAGCAGTACTTC. Translating gives CAHGGRPEDNYEQYF.

The J gene is TRBJ2-5, the V gene TRBV7-8; TRBD2 aligns across 7 bases. V lost 0 bases to trimming and J lost 7 bases; unmatched junction nucleotides: 11. The CDR3 sequence is 16 residues long. Germline lookup yields CDR1 SGHVS and CDR2 FQNEAQ. In DNA form, the CDR3 reads TGTGCCAGCAGCTTAGCGGGAGGGTTGGTGGAAGGGACCCAGTACTTC. Its translation is CASSLAGGLVEGTQYF.

The chain combines TRBV29-1 with TRBJ2-3; D may be TRBD2 (6 bases). The germline gives CDR1 SQVTM, CDR2 ANQGSEA. This CDR3 contains 14 residues. Trimming removed 4 bases at V and 8 bases at J, with 19 bases between. Written as DNA, the CDR3 is TGCAGCGTTGGGAGTGGGCTAGCGATGGCTACGCAGTATTTT. Translation: CSVGSGLAMATQYF.

The chain uses TRBV2 and TRBJ2-1, with 7 bases identical to TRBD2. V lost 7 bases and J lost 0; bases outside the gene matches: 3. The CDR3 spans 14 residues. In germline, CDR1 is SNHLY, CDR2 FYNNEI. CDR3 loop: CASMGGSSYNEQFF. In DNA form, the CDR3 reads TGTGCCAGCATGGGGGGGAGCTCCTACAATGAGCAGTTCTTC.

The chain uses TRBV28 and TRBJ2-3, with D possibly matching TRBD1 (6 bases). V shed 6 bases and J shed 7 bases, with 14 bases lying between them. The CDR3 sequence is 13 residues long. Germline CDR1 and CDR2: MDHEN and SYDVKM. The CDR3 loop is CASSEQGLHTQYF. The CDR3 nucleotides read TGTGCCAGCAGCGAACAGGGCCTCCATACGCAGTATTTT.

The chain recombines TRBV29-1 with TRBJ1-1; the match to TRBD1 covers 10 bases. CDR1 is SQVTM and CDR2 is ANQGSEA in the germline V gene. The CDR3 loop spans 12 amino acids. With 6 bases clipped from V and 5 bases from J, the junction kept 3 bases outside the gene matches. CDR3 DNA: TGCAGCGTAGGGACAGGGGAGACTGAAGCTTTCTTT. Protein product: CSVGTGETEAFF. The variable domain in full, with the rest retrieved from reference TRBV29-1 and TRBJ1-1, is SAVISQKPSRDICQRGTSLTIQCQVDSQVTMMFWYRQQPGQSLTLIATANQGSEATYESGFVIDKFPISRPNLTFSTLTVSNMSPEDSSIYLCSVGTGETEAFFGQGTRLTVV.

This chain links TRBV27 with TRBJ2-1; the match to TRBD2 covers 8 bases. V gave up 6 bases and J gave up 5 bases; unmatched junction bases: 18. Germline loops: CDR1 MNHEY, CDR2 SMNVEV (reference sequence). There are 18 residues in the CDR3. This chain's CDR3 is CASRYLLPGTSKDNEQFF. The CDR3 DNA reads as TGTGCCAGCAGATACCTTCTCCCCGGGACTAGTAAGGACAATGAGCAGTTCTTC.

CDR3 nucleotides: TGTGCCAGCACAGGACGGGAAAAACTGTTTTTT. Its protein is CASTGREKLFF. The chain has TRBV2 and TRBJ1-4; D is undetermined. Germline V CDR1 and CDR2: SNHLY, FYNNEI. V shed 7 bases and J shed 8 bases, with 8 bases lying between them. The CDR3 is 11 amino acids.

This chain connects TRBV6-2 or TRBV6-3 to TRBJ2-3, with D perhaps TRBD1 (6 bases). From germline, CDR1 is MNHEY and CDR2 SVGEGT. The CDR3 runs to 14 residues. Trimming pared 2 bases from V and 4 bases from J, leaving 10 bases between. The chain's CDR3 is CASSYNRVSDTQYF. CDR3 in DNA: TGTGCCAGCAGTTACAACAGGGTTTCAGATACGCAGTATTTT.

The chain couples TRBV18 to TRBJ1-1; D may be TRBD1 (5 bases). This CDR3 is built from 15 residues. The V end lost 3 bases, the J end lost 1 base, and 12 bases lay between the germline ends. Germline assignment: CDR1 KGHSH and CDR2 LQKENI. CDR3 in DNA: TGTGCCAGCTCACCCTCGGGGCCCAGGAACACTGAAGCTTTCTTT. The encoded protein is CASSPSGPRNTEAFF.

The V call is TRBV4-2, the J call TRBJ1-2; 12 nucleotides match TRBD1. This CDR3 is 15 amino acids long. Trimming cost V 4 bases and J 8 bases; bases outside gene matches: 8. Germline V lookup: CDR1 LGHNA, CDR2 YNFKEQ. DNA of the CDR3: TGTGCCAGCAGCCCGCGGGACAGGGGGCGGGAGGGCTACACCTTC. Translation: CASSPRDRGREGYTF.

CDR3 loop: CASSQVTSTDTQYF. The CDR3 nucleotides are TGTGCCAGCAGCCAGGTTACTAGCACAGATACGCAGTATTTT. The V call is TRBV3-1, the J call TRBJ2-3, with no clear D. This CDR3 is 14 amino acids long. Germline CDR1 is LGHDT and CDR2 is YNNKEL (reference sequence). Trimming took off 3 bases at V and 0 bases at J, with 7 bases between the two ends.